This TCR beta chain was captured by sequencing in a study of cytotoxic CD8 clonotypes in ibrutinib-treated CLL. Study overall: Partial response occurred in some 25 patients and complete response in 2; at median around 70 months, around 14 remained remitted and some 12 progressed. Overall study results and limits: Baseline values of clonality outstripped age-matched healthy donors and followed circulating CD8+ T-cell counts.

The V and J ends lost 1 base and 3 bases respectively, with 9 bases between them. Germline CDR1 GTSNPN, CDR2 SVGIG (reference sequence). The CDR3 is 13 residues long. TCRdb keeps only in-frame clones here, not all; method: immunoSEQ multiplex PCR. The sample gives about 35,000 clones, nearly 50% of which show up once; under 20% is in the top ten. A word on this clone: The antigen is unknown.

Material: PBMCs, obtained before ibrutinib treatment. The chain couples TRBV30 to TRBJ1-2; no firm D call. This sequence was found in a human donor with chronic lymphocytic leukemia. CDR3 nucleotides: TGTGCCTGGAGTGCCGACACCGACTATGGCTACACCTTC. Protein sequence: CAWSADTDYGYTF.